This TCR beta chain originates from a study of T cell responses to AZD1222 COVID-19 vaccine. Study-wide results and caveats: Seropositive at baseline were only a handful of AZD1222 recipients. Donor demographics were predominantly white British with a female majority; clonal diversity may be underestimated. Repertoire sampling occurred only after the peak T cell response.

V dropped 7 bases and J dropped 2 bases, with 18 bases sitting between them. This CDR3 is 14 amino acids long. CDR1 and CDR2 from the germline V gene are SQVTM and ANQGSEA. Produced via immunoSEQ multiplex PCR; TCRdb's table is partial and in-frame only. Among roughly 120,000 clones, around 92% were seen once, and the ten largest hold 3.5% to 4.5%. Remarks on this clone: Antigen specificity is unknown.

Specimen: peripheral blood, collected on day 0 of AZD1222 vaccination. The clonotype was recovered from an adult in good health. The rearrangement joins TRBV29-1 to TRBJ2-7; D might be TRBD1 (6 bases). The CDR3 region is CSAGRQVPPYEQYF. The CDR3 DNA follows: TGCAGCGCGGGAAGACAGGTACCCCCCTACGAGCAGTACTTC.